These T cell receptor beta chains were read from a single sample in a study of CD4 T cells in relation to SARS-CoV-2 and coronaviruses. Libraries were prepared by immunoSEQ multiplex PCR; TCRdb keeps only in-frame clonotypes and omits some of them. The table lists some 19,000 clones, 77% of them singletons, with around 23% in the top ten. No antigen is known for these receptors. The sequenced material came from CD4+ T cells from PBMCs, cultured in vitro. The receptors come from a human donor in good health. CDR3s include the opening cysteine and the closing phenylalanine or tryptophan. D genes are given only for firm matches. Size tells how often a clone was seen (once, few, many) or the class of an expanded clone, and some rows leave it out.

V gene	J gene	clone size	D gene	CDR3 DNA	CDR3 protein
TRBV7-2	TRBJ1-4	NA	TRBD1	TGTGCCAGCAGCCCAGGGGGGCAGTATGAAAAACTGTTTTTT	CASSPGGQYEKLFF
TRBV5-6	TRBJ2-6	NA	TRBD1	TGTGCCAGCAGCAGACAGGGGGTCCTATCTGGGGCCAACGTCCTGACTTTC	CASSRQGVLSGANVLTF
TRBV6-2/TRBV6-3	TRBJ1-1	NA	TRBD1	TGTGCCAGCAGCGACACGGGACAGGGCCACACTGAAGCTTTCTTT	CASSDTGQGHTEAFF
TRBV4-3	TRBJ2-7	NA	NA	TGCGCCAGCAGCCAAGATATCACCAGTTGGGGAGGGGGTAAAGGCGAGCAGTACTTC	CASSQDITSWGGGKGEQYF
TRBV18	TRBJ2-7	NA	NA	TGTGCCAGCTCGCGGGACCCTAACGAGCAGTACTTC	CASSRDPNEQYF
TRBV13	TRBJ1-6	few	TRBD1	TGTGCCAGCAGCTTAGCTTTCCGGGACAGAAAATATAATTCACCCCTCCACTTT	CASSLAFRDRKYNSPLHF
TRBV5-4	TRBJ2-3	NA	NA	TGTGCCAGCAGCTTCAGCGGAACCCTCACAGATACGCAGTATTTT	CASSFSGTLTDTQYF
TRBV10-3	TRBJ2-7	NA	TRBD2	TGTGCCATCAGTGAGGCTAGCGGGGGGGCTGTCGACGAGCAGTACTTC	CAISEASGGAVDEQYF
TRBV7-9	TRBJ2-5	NA	TRBD1	TGTGCCAGCAGCCAGCAGGGGGCCGGGGAGACCCAGTACTTC	CASSQQGAGETQYF
TRBV5-4	TRBJ1-1	NA	TRBD1	TGTGCCAGCAGCCGGGACCCCGGGAGCTGGACAGGGTCGAGCACTGAAGCTTTCTTT	CASSRDPGSWTGSSTEAFF
TRBV3-1/TRBV3-2	TRBJ1-5	NA	NA	TGTGCCAGCAGCACTAATACACGAGGTAGCAATCAGCCCCAGCATTTT	CASSTNTRGSNQPQHF
TRBV2	TRBJ2-7	once	NA	TGTGCCACCCGACCCCCCGGCCAGCAGTACTTC	CATRPPGQQYF
TRBV19	TRBJ1-6	NA	TRBD1	TGTGCCAGTAGCCGATCAGGGGGCTCGCCTAATTCACCCCTCCACTTT	CASSRSGGSPNSPLHF
TRBV5-4	TRBJ2-7	NA	NA	TGTGCCAGCAGCTTCCTCTCTCCGGAAACCTACGAGCAGTACTTC	CASSFLSPETYEQYF
TRBV6-1	TRBJ2-2	few	NA	TGTGCCAGCAGTGAACGGCCGAACACCGGGGAGCTGTTTTTT	CASSERPNTGELFF
TRBV30	TRBJ2-7	NA	TRBD2	TGTGCCTGGAGTTTCGGGACTAGCTTGGTCGAGCAGTACTTC	CAWSFGTSLVEQYF
TRBV10-3	TRBJ1-6	NA	TRBD1	TGTGCCATCAGTGGACAGGGAAACAATTCACCCCTCCACTTT	CAISGQGNNSPLHF
TRBV27	TRBJ2-7	NA	TRBD1	TGTGCCAGCGGATACAGGGGCTACGAGCAGTACTTC	CASGYRGYEQYF
TRBV7-8	TRBJ1-1	NA	TRBD1	TGTGCCAGCAGCGTGGGGACAGGGGTCGACACTGAAGCTTTCTTT	CASSVGTGVDTEAFF
TRBV9	TRBJ1-1	NA	NA	TGTGCCAGCAGCCCAAGGGCCTTGAACACTGAAGCTTTCTTT	CASSPRALNTEAFF
TRBV5-6	TRBJ1-2	NA	NA	TGTGCCAGCAGCCCCCAGTCTTATGGCTACACCTTC	CASSPQSYGYTF
TRBV11-2	TRBJ1-2	few	NA	TGTGCCAGCAGCTTTAACAGGGCTGACTATGGCTACACCTTC	CASSFNRADYGYTF
TRBV10-2	TRBJ2-1	NA	TRBD2	TGCGCCAGCAGCCCGGGGGGTACCTACAATGAGCAGTTCTTC	CASSPGGTYNEQFF
TRBV2	TRBJ1-4	NA	NA	TGTGCCAGCAGTGAAGCTGGAAGTCCGAATGAAAAACTGTTTTTT	CASSEAGSPNEKLFF
TRBV27	TRBJ1-6	NA	NA	TGTGCCAGCAAGGGGGGGAATTCACCCCTCCACTTT	CASKGGNSPLHF
TRBV5-4	TRBJ2-7	few	NA	TGTGCCAGCAGCCTAGTGGGCGACGAGCAGTACTTC	CASSLVGDEQYF
TRBV7-2	TRBJ1-1	NA	TRBD1	TGTGCCAGCAGCACATGGGACAGGGGCGGCACTGAAGCTTTCTTT	CASSTWDRGGTEAFF
TRBV6-5	TRBJ1-6	few	NA	TGTGCCAGCAGTCGGCGGGAGGATTCACCCCTCCACTTT	CASSRREDSPLHF
TRBV7-8	TRBJ2-7	NA	NA	TGTGCCAGCAGCGCCGCCTCGGGCAGCTCCTACGAGCAGTACTTC	CASSAASGSSYEQYF
TRBV6-1	TRBJ1-5	NA	NA	TGTGCCAGCAGTGAAGGGGGGAGGGGGCCCCAGCATTTT	CASSEGGRGPQHF
TRBV4-1	TRBJ1-2	NA	TRBD1	TGCGCCAGCAGCCAACCGGGACAGGGGCGCTATGGCTACACCTTC	CASSQPGQGRYGYTF
TRBV7-8	TRBJ1-5	NA	TRBD1	TGTGCCAGCAGCGAATGGGACAGAGCTAATCAGCCCCAGCATTTT	CASSEWDRANQPQHF
TRBV5-6	TRBJ1-6	once	NA	TGTGCCAGCAGCCCAGGGTTGTGGAGCTCAACCTCCTATAATTCACCCCTCCACTTT	CASSPGLWSSTSYNSPLHF
TRBV5-1	TRBJ1-4	NA	NA	TGCGCCAGCAGCGACTTAAATGAAAAACTGTTTTTT	CASSDLNEKLFF
TRBV20-1	TRBJ1-1	NA	NA	TGCAGTGCTAGTCTCGGACATTCGAACACTGAAGCTTTCTTT	CSASLGHSNTEAFF
TRBV3-1/TRBV3-2	TRBJ2-1	NA	TRBD2	TGTGCCAGCAGCCAAGCGGGAGGGCAGTTCTTC	CASSQAGGQFF
TRBV7-8	TRBJ2-7	NA	NA	TGTGCCAGCAGCCCCCGGGGAGTTACCACGGTCGAGCAGTACTTC	CASSPRGVTTVEQYF
TRBV7-9	TRBJ1-5	NA	TRBD1	TGTGCCAGCAGCTTAGGGGTCTTCAGGGGGCGCGGTCAGCCCCAGCATTTT	CASSLGVFRGRGQPQHF
TRBV18	TRBJ2-1	NA	TRBD2	TGTGCCAGCTCACCCCGTAGCGGGAGGGAGGGAGAGCAGTTCTTC	CASSPRSGREGEQFF
TRBV4-2	TRBJ2-3	NA	NA	TGTGCCAGCAGCCAAGCAATTGGTTCTAGCGGCACAGATACGCAGTATTTT	CASSQAIGSSGTDTQYF
TRBV10-3	TRBJ1-5	NA	TRBD1	TGTGCCACCTTAGGACAGGGGGCATATCAGCCCCAGCATTTT	CATLGQGAYQPQHF
TRBV9	TRBJ1-3	few	NA	TGTGCCAGCAGCCCAAAAGCGGGTGCGGGTGGAAACACCATATATTTT	CASSPKAGAGGNTIYF
TRBV19	TRBJ2-3	NA	TRBD1	TGTGCCAGTAGTATCTTACTGGGACAGGGGCAAGTCCCAGATACGCAGTATTTT	CASSILLGQGQVPDTQYF